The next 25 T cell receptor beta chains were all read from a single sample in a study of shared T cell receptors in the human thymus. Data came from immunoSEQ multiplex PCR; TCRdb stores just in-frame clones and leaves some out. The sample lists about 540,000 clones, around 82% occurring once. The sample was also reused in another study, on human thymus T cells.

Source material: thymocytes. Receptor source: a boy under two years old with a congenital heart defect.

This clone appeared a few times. CDR3 residues: CASSSSPDRANTGELFF. CDR3 bases: TGCGCCAGCAGCTCAAGCCCCGACAGGGCAAACACCGGGGAGCTGTTTTTT. V is TRBV4-3 and J is TRBJ2-2; 7 nucleotides match TRBD1. In germline, CDR1 is LGHNA, CDR2 YSLEER. The V and J ends lost 5 bases and 2 bases, in that order; junction bases with no gene match: 11. The CDR3 contains 17 residues.

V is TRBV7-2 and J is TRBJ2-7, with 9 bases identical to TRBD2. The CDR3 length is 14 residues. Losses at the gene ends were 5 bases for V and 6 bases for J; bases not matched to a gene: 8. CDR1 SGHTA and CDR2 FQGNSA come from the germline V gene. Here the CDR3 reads CASSAILSGSEQYF. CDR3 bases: TGTGCCAGCAGCGCAATCCTTAGCGGGAGCGAGCAGTACTTC.

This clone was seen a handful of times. CDR3 residues: CASSQGETGLDGGYTF. The CDR3, as DNA: TGTGCCAGCAGCCAAGGCGAGACAGGGCTTGATGGTGGCTACACCTTC. This chain connects TRBV14 to TRBJ1-2; TRBD1 matches 7 bases. The CDR3 has 16 residues. V gave up 1 base and J gave up 7 bases; unmatched junction bases: 12. Germline V lookup: CDR1 SGHDN, CDR2 FVKESK.

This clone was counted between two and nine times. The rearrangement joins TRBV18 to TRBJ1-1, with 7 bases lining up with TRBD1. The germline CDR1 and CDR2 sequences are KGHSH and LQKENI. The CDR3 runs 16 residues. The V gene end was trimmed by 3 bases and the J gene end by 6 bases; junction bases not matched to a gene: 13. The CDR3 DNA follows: TGTGCCAGCTCACCCAAAACCCAAGGGGGCCGACCTGAAGCTTTCTTT. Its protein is CASSPKTQGGRPEAFF.

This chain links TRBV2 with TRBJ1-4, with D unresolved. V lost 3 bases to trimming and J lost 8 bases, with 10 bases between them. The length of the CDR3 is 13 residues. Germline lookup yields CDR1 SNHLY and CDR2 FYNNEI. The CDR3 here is CASSDSRREKLFF. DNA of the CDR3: TGTGCCAGCAGTGACTCCCGGAGGGAAAAACTGTTTTTT.

Here the CDR3 reads CASSLARTSAYNEQFF. The CDR3 DNA reads TGTGCCAGCAGCTTAGCCCGGACTAGCGCTTACAATGAGCAGTTCTTC. The chain links TRBV7-2 to TRBJ2-1; 9 nucleotides align to TRBD2. This CDR3 comprises 16 residues. V gave up 0 bases and J gave up 4 bases; unmatched junction bases: 4. The V gene's germline CDR1 is SGHTA and CDR2 FQGNSA.

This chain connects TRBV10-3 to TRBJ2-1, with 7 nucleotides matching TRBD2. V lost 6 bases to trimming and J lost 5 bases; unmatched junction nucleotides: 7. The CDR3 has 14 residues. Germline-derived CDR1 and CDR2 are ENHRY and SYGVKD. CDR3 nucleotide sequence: TGTGCCATCAGCCGGGAGGAGGGCCACAATGAGCAGTTCTTC. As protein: CAISREEGHNEQFF.

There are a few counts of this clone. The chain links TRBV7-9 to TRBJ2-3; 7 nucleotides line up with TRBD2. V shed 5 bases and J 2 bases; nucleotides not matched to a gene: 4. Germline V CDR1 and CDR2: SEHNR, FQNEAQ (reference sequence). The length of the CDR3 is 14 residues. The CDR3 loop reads CASSPAGDTDTQYF. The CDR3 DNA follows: TGTGCCAGCAGCCCGGCGGGAGACACAGATACGCAGTATTTT.

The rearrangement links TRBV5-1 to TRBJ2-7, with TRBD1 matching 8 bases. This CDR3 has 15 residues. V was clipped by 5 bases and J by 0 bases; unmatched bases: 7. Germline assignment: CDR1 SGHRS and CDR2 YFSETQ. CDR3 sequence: CASRATGGSSYEQYF. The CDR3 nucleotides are TGCGCCAGCAGGGCTACAGGGGGAAGCTCCTACGAGCAGTACTTC.

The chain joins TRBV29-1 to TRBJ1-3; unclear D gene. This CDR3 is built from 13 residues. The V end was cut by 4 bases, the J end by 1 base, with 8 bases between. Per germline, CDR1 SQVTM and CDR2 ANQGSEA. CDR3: CSVVWHSGNTIYF. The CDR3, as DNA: TGCAGCGTTGTTTGGCATTCTGGAAACACCATATATTTT.

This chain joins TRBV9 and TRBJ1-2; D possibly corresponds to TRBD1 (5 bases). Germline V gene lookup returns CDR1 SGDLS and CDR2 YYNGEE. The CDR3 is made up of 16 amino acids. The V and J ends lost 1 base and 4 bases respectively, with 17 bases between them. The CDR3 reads CASSVMAYTGFYGYTF. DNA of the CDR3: TGTGCCAGCAGCGTAATGGCTTATACAGGTTTCTATGGCTACACCTTC.

CDR3 coding DNA: TGTGCCAGCAGTCCTCCCGGGACTAGCGGATCCTACGAGCAGTACTTC. It is translated as CASSPPGTSGSYEQYF. This chain joins TRBV28 and TRBJ2-7; 11 bases map to TRBD2. Looked up from germline, CDR1 is MDHEN and CDR2 is SYDVKM. The CDR3 loop spans 16 amino acids. The ends lost 5 bases at V and 1 base at J; junction bases unmatched: 7.

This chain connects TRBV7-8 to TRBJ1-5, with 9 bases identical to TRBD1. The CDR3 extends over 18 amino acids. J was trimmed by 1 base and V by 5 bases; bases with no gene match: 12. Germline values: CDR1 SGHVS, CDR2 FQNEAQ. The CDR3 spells CASSHPLTGGESNQPQHF. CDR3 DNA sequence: TGTGCCAGCAGCCACCCACTGACAGGGGGAGAAAGCAATCAGCCCCAGCATTTT.

The CDR3 reads CASSHLMGGGKNTEAFF. DNA of the CDR3: TGCGCCAGCAGTCACCTCATGGGAGGGGGAAAGAACACTGAAGCTTTCTTT. V usage is TRBV23-1 and J usage is TRBJ1-1, with D possibly being TRBD1 (6 bases). TRBV23-1 is flagged as an ORF with uncertain function. The length of the CDR3 is 17 residues. V was shortened by 3 bases and J by 1 base, with 18 bases between the two germline ends.

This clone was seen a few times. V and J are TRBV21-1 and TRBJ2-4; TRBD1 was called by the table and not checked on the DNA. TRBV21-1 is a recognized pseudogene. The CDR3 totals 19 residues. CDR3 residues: CASTPSTQGKGEAKNIQYF. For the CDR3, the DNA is TGTGCCAGCACCCCATCGACGCAGGGGAAAGGGGAGGCCAAAAACATTCAGTACTTC.

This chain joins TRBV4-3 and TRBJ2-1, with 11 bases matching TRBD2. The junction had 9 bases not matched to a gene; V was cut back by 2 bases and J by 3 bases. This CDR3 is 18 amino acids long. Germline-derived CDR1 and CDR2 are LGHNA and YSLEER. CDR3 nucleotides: TGCGCCAGCAGCCAATTTTGGGGGGGACTAGCGGTCTACAATGAGCAGTTCTTC. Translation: CASSQFWGGLAVYNEQFF.

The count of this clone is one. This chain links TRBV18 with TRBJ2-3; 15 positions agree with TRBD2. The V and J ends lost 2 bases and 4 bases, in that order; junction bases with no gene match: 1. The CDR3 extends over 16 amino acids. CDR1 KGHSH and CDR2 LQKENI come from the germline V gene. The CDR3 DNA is TGTGCCAGCTCACCATGGACTAGCGGGAGGGCAGATACGCAGTATTTT. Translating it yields CASSPWTSGRADTQYF. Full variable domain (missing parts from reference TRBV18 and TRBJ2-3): NAGVMQNPRHLVRRRGQEARLRCSPMKGHSHVYWYRQLPEEGLKFMVYLQKENIIDESGMPKERFSAEFPKEGPSILRIQQVVRGDSAAYFCASSPWTSGRADTQYFGPGTRLTVL.

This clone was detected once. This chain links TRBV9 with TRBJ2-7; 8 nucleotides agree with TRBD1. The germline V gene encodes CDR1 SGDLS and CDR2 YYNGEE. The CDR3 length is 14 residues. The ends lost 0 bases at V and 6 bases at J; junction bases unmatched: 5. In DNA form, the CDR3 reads TGTGCCAGCAGCGTAGGGAGGACAGGGTGCGAGCAGTACTTC. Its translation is CASSVGRTGCEQYF.

CDR3 sequence (DNA): TGTGCAAGTCGCTTAGGGGTGGCGGCCCCCGGTCAGCCCCAGCATTTT. Encoded protein: CASRLGVAAPGQPQHF. The chain employs TRBV12-2 and TRBJ1-5. TRBV12-2 is an annotated pseudogene. The CDR3 is 16 residues long.

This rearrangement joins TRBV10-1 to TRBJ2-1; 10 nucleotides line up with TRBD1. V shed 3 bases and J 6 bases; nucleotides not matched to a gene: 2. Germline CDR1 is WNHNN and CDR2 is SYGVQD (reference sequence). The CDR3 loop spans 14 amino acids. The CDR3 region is CASSDRTGGNEQFF. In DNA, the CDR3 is TGCGCCAGCAGTGACCGGACAGGGGGCAATGAGCAGTTCTTC.

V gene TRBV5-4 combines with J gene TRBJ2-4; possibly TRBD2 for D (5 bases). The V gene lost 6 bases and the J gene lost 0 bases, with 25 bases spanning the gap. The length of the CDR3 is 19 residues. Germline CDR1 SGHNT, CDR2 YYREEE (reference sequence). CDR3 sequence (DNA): TGTGCCAGCACGCTCATCCGGGATTCAGAAAAAGTAGCCAAAAACATTCAGTACTTC. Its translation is CASTLIRDSEKVAKNIQYF.

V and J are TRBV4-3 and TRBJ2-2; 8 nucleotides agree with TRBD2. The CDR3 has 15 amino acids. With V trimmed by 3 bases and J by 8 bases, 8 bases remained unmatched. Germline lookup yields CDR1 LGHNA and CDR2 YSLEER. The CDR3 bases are TGCGCCAGCAGCCAGGGAAGCGGGGGTTGGGGGGAGCTGTTTTTT. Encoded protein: CASSQGSGGWGELFF.

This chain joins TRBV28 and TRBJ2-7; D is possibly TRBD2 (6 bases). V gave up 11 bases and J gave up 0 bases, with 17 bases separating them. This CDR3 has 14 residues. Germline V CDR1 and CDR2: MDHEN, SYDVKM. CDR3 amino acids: CAWPVAVLSYEQYF. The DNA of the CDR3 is TGTGCCTGGCCGGTAGCGGTGCTCTCCTACGAGCAGTACTTC.

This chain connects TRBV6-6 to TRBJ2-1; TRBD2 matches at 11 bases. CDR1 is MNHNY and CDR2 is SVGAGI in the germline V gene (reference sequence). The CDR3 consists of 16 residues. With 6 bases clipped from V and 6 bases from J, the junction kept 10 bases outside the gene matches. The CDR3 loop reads CASRSRLAGILNEQFF. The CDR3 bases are TGTGCCAGCAGATCCCGACTAGCGGGAATCCTCAATGAGCAGTTCTTC.

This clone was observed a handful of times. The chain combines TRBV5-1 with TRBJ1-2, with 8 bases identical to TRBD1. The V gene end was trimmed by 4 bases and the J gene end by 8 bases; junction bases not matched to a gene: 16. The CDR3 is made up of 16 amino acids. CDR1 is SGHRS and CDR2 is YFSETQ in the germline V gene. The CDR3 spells CASSLTQGARRYGYTF. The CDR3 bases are TGCGCCAGCAGCCTCACCCAGGGGGCGAGGCGCTACGGCTACACCTTC.